The source of this T cell receptor (beta chain) is a study of radiotherapy plus CTLA-4 blockade in lung cancer. Comments on this clone: What it binds is unknown.

V lost 1 base, J lost 8 bases, and 13 bases stayed unmatched. CDR1 is SGDLS, CDR2 YYNGEE, per germline. The CDR3 runs 17 residues. The study, taken as a whole, reports: After radiotherapy and ipilimumab, tumor-derived clones expanded in peripheral blood. Dynamics of early blood T cell clones, together with interferon-beta, were reportedly the best predictors of response.

Profiled with immunoSEQ multiplex PCR; TCRdb holds only in-frame clones, not every one. The table includes roughly 78,000 clones, roughly 80% detected once. This chain connects TRBV9 to TRBJ2-2, with 8 bases aligning to TRBD2. This receptor was obtained from a human donor with non-small cell lung cancer who had a complete response to radiotherapy plus ipilimumab. This material consisted of peripheral blood, taken from a patient treated with radiotherapy plus ipilimumab. The CDR3 DNA sequence: TGTGCCAGCAGCGTAAGGACGGGAGGGCCCCGCCAAGGGGAGCTGTTTTTT. Protein product: CASSVRTGGPRQGELFF.